What follows are 15 T cell receptor beta chains derived from one specimen sequenced in a study of T cell repertoires in cytomegalovirus infection. TCRdb ran MiXCR on the reads and lists one entry per CDR3 protein. The sample comprises some 170,000 distinct CDR3 sequences, roughly 17% of which are singletons, and about 23% rests with the top ten. The sample consisted of CD8+ T cells from PBMCs. The receptor source for this set is a human donor in good health (CMV status not recorded). Some clones in this sample may be carry-over from other donors' samples.

This clonotype has just a few counts. One end of the junction varies from germline; a read error may be responsible. J is TRBJ1-5 and V is TRBV24-1; possibly TRBD1 for D (5 bases). Looked up from germline, CDR1 is KGHDR and CDR2 is SFDVKD. CDR3 length: 17 residues. CDR3 coding DNA: TGTGCCACCAGCTCGACAGTCGATGAGAGTAGCCATCAGCCCCAGCATTTT. It codes for CATSSTVDESSHQPQHF.

The chain has TRBV28 and TRBJ1-2, with D possibly matching TRBD1 (6 bases). This CDR3 is 14 amino acids long. Between the trimmed V and J ends, which lost 6 bases and 4 bases, there was a span of 15 bases. Germline V CDR1 and CDR2: MDHEN, SYDVKM. The CDR3 reads CASSRTGSPYGYTF. The DNA of the CDR3 is TGTGCCAGCAGCCGTACAGGGTCTCCCTATGGCTACACCTTC.

This clonotype has just a few counts. The chain links TRBV7-9 to TRBJ2-7, with 7 bases that match TRBD2. The V gene's germline CDR1 is SEHNR and CDR2 FQNEAQ (reference sequence). The CDR3 is 13 amino acids. V dropped 8 bases and J dropped 3; count of bases not matched to a gene: 7. The CDR3 sequence is CASGGDPSYEQYF. CDR3 nucleotides: TGTGCCAGCGGGGGGGATCCTAGCTACGAGCAGTACTTC. The whole variable domain, filled in from reference TRBV7-9 and TRBJ2-7, reads DTGVSQNPRHKITKRGQNVTFRCDPISEHNRLYWYRQTLGQGPEFLTYFQNEAQLEKSRLLSDRFSAERPKGSFSTLEIQRTEQGDSAMYLCASGGDPSYEQYFGPGTRLTVT.

This clonotype was counted a few times. The chain has TRBV4-2 and TRBJ2-4, with 7 bases identical to TRBD2. V dropped 0 bases and J dropped 2; count of bases not matched to a gene: 4. Germline V gene lookup returns CDR1 LGHNA and CDR2 YNFKEQ. The CDR3 sequence is 16 residues long. CDR3 sequence reads: CASSQDGRLSKNIQYF. Written as DNA, the CDR3 is TGTGCCAGCAGCCAAGACGGGAGGTTGTCCAAAAACATTCAGTACTTC.

This chain joins TRBV12-3 or TRBV12-4 and TRBJ2-7, with 11 bases identical to TRBD1. This CDR3 comprises 16 residues. Trimming took 5 bases from V and 3 from J; bases not matched to a gene: 9. The CDR3 here is CASSGGQGGPYYEQYF. The CDR3 nucleotides are TGTGCCAGCAGTGGGGGACAGGGGGGCCCCTACTACGAGCAGTACTTC.

This clonotype came up a few times. This chain uses TRBV11-2 with TRBJ2-1, with a possible D match to TRBD2 (6 bases). Germline lookup yields CDR1 SGHAT and CDR2 FQNNGV. V lost 0 bases and J 6 bases, leaving 21 bases between the germline ends. The length of the CDR3 is 18 residues. CDR3 in DNA: TGTGCCAGCAGCTTAGACTTCGACGGGGGAGAGTCTGCCAATGAGCAGTTCTTC. It is translated as CASSLDFDGGESANEQFF.

This chain links TRBV7-9 with TRBJ1-1, with D unresolved. The CDR3 is made up of 14 amino acids. V was clipped by 4 bases and J by 6 bases, with 15 bases between them. Per the germline V gene, CDR1 is SEHNR and CDR2 is FQNEAQ (reference sequence). CDR3 sequence (DNA): TGTGCCAGCAGCTCAGCGCTCGGGTTTTCTGAAGCTTTCTTT. Translation: CASSSALGFSEAFF.

The rearrangement joins TRBV7-3 to TRBJ1-1, with D perhaps TRBD1 (6 bases). V was clipped by 1 base and J by 1 base, with 10 bases between them. This CDR3 has 15 amino acids. The germline V gene encodes CDR1 SGHTA and CDR2 FQGTGA. This CDR3 is CASSLIRGQNTEAFF. The CDR3 nucleotides read TGTGCCAGCAGCTTAATACGGGGACAGAACACTGAAGCTTTCTTT.

This clonotype has just a few counts. The chain has TRBV6-2 or TRBV6-3 and TRBJ2-7; 7 bases match TRBD1. Per the germline V gene, CDR1 is MNHEY and CDR2 is SVGEGT. The CDR3 totals 17 residues. The ends lost 1 base at V and 3 bases at J; junction bases unmatched: 12. The CDR3 coding sequence is TGTGCCAGCAGTTACTTGACTTACGGGACAGAACTCTACGAGCAGTACTTC. Translation gives CASSYLTYGTELYEQYF.

CDR3 loop: CASWDRYTEAFF. CDR3 DNA sequence: TGTGCCAGCTGGGATCGGTACACTGAAGCTTTCTTT. This chain joins TRBV2 and TRBJ1-1; D gene unclear. Trimming removed 8 bases from V and 3 bases from J, with 10 bases in between. Germline CDR1 and CDR2: SNHLY and FYNNEI. The CDR3 extends over 12 amino acids.

This clonotype was recorded a few times. V is TRBV4-3 and J is TRBJ1-5; 9 positions match TRBD1. Trimming at V came to 0 bases and at J to 4 bases, leaving 4 bases not matched to a gene. This CDR3 spans 16 amino acids. From germline, CDR1 is LGHNA and CDR2 YSLEER. The CDR3 region is CASSQEQGARNQPQHF. CDR3 bases: TGCGCCAGCAGCCAAGAACAGGGGGCGAGAAATCAGCCCCAGCATTTT.

In its sample, this clonotype was seen a few times. This chain uses TRBV7-8 with TRBJ1-2, with D maybe TRBD1 (5 bases). Trimming took 6 bases from V and 4 from J, leaving 21 bases between them. The CDR3 sequence is 16 residues long. From germline, CDR1 is SGHVS and CDR2 FQNEAQ. The CDR3 DNA follows: TGTGCCAGCAGGGATACAGATTCAGGGTACCTCTATGGCTACACCTTC. Its protein product is CASRDTDSGYLYGYTF.

The chain is built from TRBV14 and TRBJ2-1, with a weak D call TRBD2 (6 bases). The germline CDR1 and CDR2 sequences are SGHDN and FVKESK. The CDR3 runs 19 residues. The V gene lost 1 base and the J gene lost 6 bases, with 25 bases spanning the gap. The CDR3 loop reads CASSQVGPAAGWRGNEQFF. CDR3 coding DNA: TGTGCCAGCAGCCAAGTGGGCCCTGCTGCGGGGTGGCGAGGCAATGAGCAGTTCTTC.

This sequence joins TRBV20-1 and TRBJ1-2, with D possibly matching TRBD1 (6 bases). The CDR3 length is 13 residues. V lost 3 bases to trimming and J lost 4 bases, with 12 bases between them. Germline V gene data show CDR1 as DFQATT and CDR2 as SNEGSKA (reference sequence). This CDR3 reads CSARGGGLYGYTF. CDR3 coding DNA: TGCAGTGCTAGGGGCGGGGGGCTCTATGGCTACACCTTC.

This clonotype was seen more than once but under ten times. The CDR3 is CASSPDPERPQHF. CDR3 coding DNA: TGTGCCAGCAGTCCAGACCCTGAGCGGCCCCAGCATTTT. V is TRBV12-3 or TRBV12-4 and J is TRBJ1-5; D call uncertain. The CDR3 has 13 residues. Deletions cut 5 bases from V and 9 bases from J, with 14 bases between.